This TCR beta chain was found in a study of blood T cell repertoires in COVID-19. Study as a whole: Recovered status in Cohort 3 required two negative PCRs, clearance, or symptom resolution. Sources were T cells, B-cell-depleted T cells, or PBMCs; the material itself was cDNA or gDNA.

Assay: immunoSEQ multiplex PCR; the TCRdb copy retains only in-frame clones and omits some. This table has 250,000 to 350,000 clones, around 89% appearing once. The participants were between roughly 18 and 89 years old and came from about two dozen US areas. Participants' own reports of clinical history determined their cohort assignment. Sequencing used PBMCs or T cells enriched from blood (not recorded which). The receptor comes from an older woman in a cohort exposed to, infected with or recovered from COVID-19 (not recorded which).

For the CDR3, the DNA is TGTGCCAGCAGCGTAGAGACAGGTTTGAACTATGGCTACACCTTC. Translation gives CASSVETGLNYGYTF. The chain carries TRBV7-9 and TRBJ1-2; D may be TRBD1 (6 bases). CDR1 is SEHNR, CDR2 FQNEAQ, per germline (reference sequence). Trimming removed 5 bases from V and 2 bases from J, with 15 bases in between. This CDR3 contains 15 residues.